This T cell receptor beta chain was sequenced for a study of tumor-infiltrating lymphocytes in primary liver carcinoma. On the study more broadly: Patients included men and women of 30 to 69 years.

Researchers drew blood RNA from unsorted whole blood and extracted germline DNA as well. This CDR3 contains 14 residues. V lost 6 bases and J 5 bases, leaving 16 bases between the germline ends. Germline CDR1 and CDR2: SGHAT and FQNNGV. The investigators made TCR beta cDNA from about 510 ng total RNA, using a constant-region primer. ARM-PCR, slightly modified, supplied the TCR beta libraries through three nested multiplex PCR rounds. A C-beta reverse primer and TRBV1-TRBV30 forward primers served in each of the first two PCR rounds, at about 10 cycles apiece. A single record per CDR3 protein comes from TCRdb applying MiXCR to the multiplex PCR reads. The sample has 150,000 to 200,000 distinct CDR3 sequences; about two thirds are singletons. The count of this clonotype is one.

The V call is TRBV11-2, the J call TRBJ2-5; TRBD1 might be the D (5 bases). The origin of this receptor is a woman aged 60-75 years with primary liver carcinoma and hepatitis B virus infection. The sequenced material came from peripheral blood. Written as DNA, the CDR3 is TGTGCCAGCAGGGAGACCACGGCAGGGGAGACCCAGTACTTC. This encodes CASRETTAGETQYF.